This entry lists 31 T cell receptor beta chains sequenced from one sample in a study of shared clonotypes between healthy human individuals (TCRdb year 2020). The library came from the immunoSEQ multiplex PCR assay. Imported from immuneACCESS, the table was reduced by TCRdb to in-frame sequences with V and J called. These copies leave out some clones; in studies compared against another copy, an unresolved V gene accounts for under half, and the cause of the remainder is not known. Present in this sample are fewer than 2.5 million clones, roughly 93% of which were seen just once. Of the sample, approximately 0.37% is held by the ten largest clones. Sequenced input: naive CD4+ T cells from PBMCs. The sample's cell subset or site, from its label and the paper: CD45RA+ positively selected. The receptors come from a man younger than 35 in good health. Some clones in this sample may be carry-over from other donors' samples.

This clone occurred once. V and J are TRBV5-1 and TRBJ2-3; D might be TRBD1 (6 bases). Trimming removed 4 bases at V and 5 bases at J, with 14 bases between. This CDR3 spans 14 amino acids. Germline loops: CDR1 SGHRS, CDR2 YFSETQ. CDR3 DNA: TGCGCCAGCAGCCAGTACACAGGGCTAGATACGCAGTATTTT. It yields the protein CASSQYTGLDTQYF.

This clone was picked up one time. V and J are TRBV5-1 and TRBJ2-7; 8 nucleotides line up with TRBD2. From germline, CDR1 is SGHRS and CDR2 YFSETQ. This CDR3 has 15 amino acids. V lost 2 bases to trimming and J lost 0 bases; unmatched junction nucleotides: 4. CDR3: CASSLLADGSYEQYF. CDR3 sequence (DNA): TGCGCCAGCAGCTTACTAGCGGACGGCTCCTACGAGCAGTACTTC.

CDR3 bases: TGTGCCAGCAGTCGGGGAGTTGGGCAAGAGACCCAGTACTTC. Translating gives CASSRGVGQETQYF. The genes are TRBV7-3 and TRBJ2-5; TRBD2 might be the D (5 bases). V lost 6 bases and J 2 bases, leaving 13 bases between the germline ends. This CDR3 is 14 amino acids long. Looked up from germline, CDR1 is SGHTA and CDR2 is FQGTGA.

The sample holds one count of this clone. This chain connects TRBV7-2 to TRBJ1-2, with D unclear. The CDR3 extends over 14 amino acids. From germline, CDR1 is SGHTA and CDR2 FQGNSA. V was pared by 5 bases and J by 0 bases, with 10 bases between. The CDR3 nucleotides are TGTGCCAGCAGCCGAACGCTGGCTAACTATGGCTACACCTTC. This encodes CASSRTLANYGYTF.

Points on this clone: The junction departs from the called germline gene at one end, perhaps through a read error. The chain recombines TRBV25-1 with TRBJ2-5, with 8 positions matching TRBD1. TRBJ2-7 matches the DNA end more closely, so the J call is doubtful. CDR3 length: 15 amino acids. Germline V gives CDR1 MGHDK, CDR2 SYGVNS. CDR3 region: CASGEGTGTSYEQYF. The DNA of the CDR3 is TGTGCCAGCGGTGAGGGGACAGGCACTTCCTACGAGCAGTACTTC.

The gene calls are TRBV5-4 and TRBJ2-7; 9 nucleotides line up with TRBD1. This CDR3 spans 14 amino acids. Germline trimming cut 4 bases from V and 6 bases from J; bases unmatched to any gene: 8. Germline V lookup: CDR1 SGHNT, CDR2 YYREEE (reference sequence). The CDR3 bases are TGTGCCAGCAGCCCCGGGACAGGGTTCGGCGAGCAGTACTTC. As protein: CASSPGTGFGEQYF. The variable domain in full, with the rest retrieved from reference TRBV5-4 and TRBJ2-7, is ETGVTQSPTHLIKTRGQQVTLRCSSQSGHNTVSWYQQALGQGPQFIFQYYREEENGRGNFPPRFSGLQFPNYSSELNVNALELDDSALYLCASSPGTGFGEQYFGPGTRLTVT.

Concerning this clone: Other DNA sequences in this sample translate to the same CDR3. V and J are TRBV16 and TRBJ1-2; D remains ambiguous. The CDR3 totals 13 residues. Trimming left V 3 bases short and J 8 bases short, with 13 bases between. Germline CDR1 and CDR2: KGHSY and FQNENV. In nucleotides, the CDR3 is TGTGCCAGCAGCCAGTCGGGCCCGTACGGCTACACCTTC. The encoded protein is CASSQSGPYGYTF.

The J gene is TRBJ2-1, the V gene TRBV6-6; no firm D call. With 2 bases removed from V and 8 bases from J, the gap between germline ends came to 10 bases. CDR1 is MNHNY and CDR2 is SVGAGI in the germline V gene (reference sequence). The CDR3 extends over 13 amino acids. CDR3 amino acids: CASSYPPVYEQFF. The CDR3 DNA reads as TGTGCCAGCAGTTACCCCCCTGTTTATGAGCAGTTCTTC.

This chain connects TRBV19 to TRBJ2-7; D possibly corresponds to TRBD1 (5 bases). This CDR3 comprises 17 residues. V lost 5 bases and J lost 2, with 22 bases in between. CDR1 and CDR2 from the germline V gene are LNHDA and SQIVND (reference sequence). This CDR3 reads CASSPPSSLAGTYEQYF. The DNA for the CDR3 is TGTGCCAGTAGTCCCCCTTCCTCCTTGGCAGGGACCTACGAGCAGTACTTC.

The CDR3 bases are TGTGCCAGCCTTCATGACAGAAACACCGGGGAGCTGTTTTTT. This encodes CASLHDRNTGELFF. The V gene is TRBV2, the J gene TRBJ2-2; maybe TRBD1 (5 bases). The germline V gene encodes CDR1 SNHLY and CDR2 FYNNEI. CDR3 size: 14 residues. Deletions cut 8 bases from V and 2 bases from J, with 12 bases between.

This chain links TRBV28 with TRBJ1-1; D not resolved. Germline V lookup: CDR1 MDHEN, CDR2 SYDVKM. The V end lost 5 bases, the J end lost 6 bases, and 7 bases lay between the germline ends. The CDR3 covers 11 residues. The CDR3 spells CASSGEAEAFF. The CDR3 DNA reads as TGTGCCAGCAGTGGGGAGGCTGAAGCTTTCTTT.

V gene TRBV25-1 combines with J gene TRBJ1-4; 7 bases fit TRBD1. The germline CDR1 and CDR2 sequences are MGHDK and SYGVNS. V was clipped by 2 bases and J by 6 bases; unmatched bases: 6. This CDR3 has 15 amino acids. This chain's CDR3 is CASSEARGLDEKLFF. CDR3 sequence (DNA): TGTGCCAGCAGTGAAGCAAGGGGGCTGGATGAAAAACTGTTTTTT.

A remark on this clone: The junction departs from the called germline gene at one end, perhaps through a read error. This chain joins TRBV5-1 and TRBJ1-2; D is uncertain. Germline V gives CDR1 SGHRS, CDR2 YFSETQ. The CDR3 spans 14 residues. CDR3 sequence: CASRLGEDNYGYTF. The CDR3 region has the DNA TGCGCCAGCAGGTTGGGAGAGGATAACTATGGCTACACCTTC.

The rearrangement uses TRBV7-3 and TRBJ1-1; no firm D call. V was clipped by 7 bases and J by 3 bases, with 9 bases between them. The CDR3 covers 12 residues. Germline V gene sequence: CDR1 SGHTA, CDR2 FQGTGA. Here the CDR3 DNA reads TGTGCCAGCACCTCCCCGGACACTGAAGCTTTCTTT. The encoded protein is CASTSPDTEAFF.

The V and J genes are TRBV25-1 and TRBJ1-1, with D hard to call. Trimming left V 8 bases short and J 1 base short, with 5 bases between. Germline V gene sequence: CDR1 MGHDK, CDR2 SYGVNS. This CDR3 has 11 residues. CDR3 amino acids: CASGSNTEAFF. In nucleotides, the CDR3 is TGTGCCAGCGGGTCGAACACTGAAGCTTTCTTT.

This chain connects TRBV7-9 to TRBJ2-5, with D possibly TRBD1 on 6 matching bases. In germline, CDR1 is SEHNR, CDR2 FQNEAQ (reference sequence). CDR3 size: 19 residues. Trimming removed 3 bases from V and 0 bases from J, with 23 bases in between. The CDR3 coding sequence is TGTGCCAGCAGCTTTTGGGGCTTTCGCCGGGACAACAACCAAGAGACCCAGTACTTC. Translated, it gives CASSFWGFRRDNNQETQYF.

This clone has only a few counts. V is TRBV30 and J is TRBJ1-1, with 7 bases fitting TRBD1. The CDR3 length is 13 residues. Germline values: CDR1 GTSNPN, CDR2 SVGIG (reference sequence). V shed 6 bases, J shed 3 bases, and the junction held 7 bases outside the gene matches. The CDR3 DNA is TGTGCCTGTTCCTGGGACAGAGACACTGAAGCTTTCTTT. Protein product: CACSWDRDTEAFF.

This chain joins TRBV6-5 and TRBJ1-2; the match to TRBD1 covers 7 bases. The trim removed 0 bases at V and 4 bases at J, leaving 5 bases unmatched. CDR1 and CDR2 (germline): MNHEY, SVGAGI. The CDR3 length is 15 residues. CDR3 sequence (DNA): TGTGCCAGCAGTTACTCGACAGGGAAGGGCTATGGCTACACCTTC. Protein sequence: CASSYSTGKGYGYTF.

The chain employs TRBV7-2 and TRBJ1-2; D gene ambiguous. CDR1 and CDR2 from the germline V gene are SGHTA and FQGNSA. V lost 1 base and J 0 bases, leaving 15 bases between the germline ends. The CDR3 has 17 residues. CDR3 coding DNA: TGTGCCAGCAGCTTAGAGCCAGGTGGGGTTTCTAACTATGGCTACACCTTC. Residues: CASSLEPGGVSNYGYTF.

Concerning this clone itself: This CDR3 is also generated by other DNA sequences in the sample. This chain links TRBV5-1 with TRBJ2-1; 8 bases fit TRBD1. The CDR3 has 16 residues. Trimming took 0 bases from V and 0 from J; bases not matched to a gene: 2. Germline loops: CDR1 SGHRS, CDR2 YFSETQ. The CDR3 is CASSLDGTGSYNEQFF. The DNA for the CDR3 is TGCGCCAGCAGCTTGGACGGGACAGGCTCCTACAATGAGCAGTTCTTC.

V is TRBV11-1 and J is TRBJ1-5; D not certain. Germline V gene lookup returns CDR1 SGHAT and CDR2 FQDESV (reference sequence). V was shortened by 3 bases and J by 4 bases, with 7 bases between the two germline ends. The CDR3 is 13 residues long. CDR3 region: CASSFGQNQPQHF. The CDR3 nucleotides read TGTGCCAGCAGCTTTGGGCAAAATCAGCCCCAGCATTTT.

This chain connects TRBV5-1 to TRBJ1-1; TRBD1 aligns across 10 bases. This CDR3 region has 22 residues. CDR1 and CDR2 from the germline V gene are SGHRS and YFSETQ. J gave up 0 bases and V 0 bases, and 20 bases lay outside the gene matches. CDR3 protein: CASSLEWAGQGTNPSLNTEAFF. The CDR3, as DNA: TGCGCCAGCAGCTTGGAATGGGCGGGACAGGGGACCAACCCTTCCCTGAACACTGAAGCTTTCTTT.

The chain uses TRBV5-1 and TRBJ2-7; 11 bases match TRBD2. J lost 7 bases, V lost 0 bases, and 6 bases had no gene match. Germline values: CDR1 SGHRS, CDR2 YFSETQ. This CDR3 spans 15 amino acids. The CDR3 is CASSLGPGLAAEQYF. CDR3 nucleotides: TGCGCCAGCAGCTTGGGGCCGGGACTAGCGGCTGAGCAGTACTTC.

CDR3 residues: CATRKADMTDTQYF. The CDR3 nucleotides read TGTGCCACCAGGAAAGCGGATATGACAGATACGCAGTATTTT. This chain uses TRBV15 with TRBJ2-3; a possible D gene is TRBD2 (5 bases). Germline CDR1 and CDR2: LNHNV and YYDKDF (reference sequence). The CDR3 runs to 14 residues. V lost 6 bases and J 3 bases, leaving 13 bases between the germline ends.

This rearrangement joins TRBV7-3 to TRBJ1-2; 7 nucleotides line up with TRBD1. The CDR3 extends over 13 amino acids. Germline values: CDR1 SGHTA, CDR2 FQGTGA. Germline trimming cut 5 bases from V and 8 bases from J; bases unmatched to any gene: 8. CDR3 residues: CASSPDRRRGYTF. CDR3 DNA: TGTGCCAGCAGCCCGGACAGGAGGCGCGGCTACACCTTC.

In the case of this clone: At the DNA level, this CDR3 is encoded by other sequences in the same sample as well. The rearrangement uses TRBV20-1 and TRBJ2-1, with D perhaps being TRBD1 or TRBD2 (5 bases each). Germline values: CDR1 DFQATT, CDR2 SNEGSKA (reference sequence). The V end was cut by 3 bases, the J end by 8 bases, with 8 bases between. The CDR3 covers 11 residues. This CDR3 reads CSASRGDEQFF. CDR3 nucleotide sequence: TGCAGTGCTAGTCGGGGCGATGAGCAGTTCTTC.

DNA of the CDR3: TGTGCCAGCAGTGAACCTTGGGGTCAGCCCCAGCATTTT. It codes for CASSEPWGQPQHF. V usage is TRBV25-1 and J usage is TRBJ1-5; D call uncertain. Looked up from germline, CDR1 is MGHDK and CDR2 is SYGVNS. The ends were cut back, 2 bases at V and 6 bases at J, with 8 bases in the middle. The CDR3 contains 13 residues.

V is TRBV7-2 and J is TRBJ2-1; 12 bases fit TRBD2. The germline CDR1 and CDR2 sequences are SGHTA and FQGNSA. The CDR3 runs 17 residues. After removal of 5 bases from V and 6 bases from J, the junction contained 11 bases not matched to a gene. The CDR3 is CASSLHSPGLAGNEQFF. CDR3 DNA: TGTGCCAGCAGCCTACATTCTCCGGGACTAGCGGGCAATGAGCAGTTCTTC.

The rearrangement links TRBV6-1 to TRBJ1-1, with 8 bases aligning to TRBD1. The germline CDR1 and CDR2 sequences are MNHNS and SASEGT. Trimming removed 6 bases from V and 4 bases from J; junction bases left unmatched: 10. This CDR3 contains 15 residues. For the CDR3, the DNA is TGTGCCAGCAGACGGGACAGGATCGGGAGCACTGAAGCTTTCTTT. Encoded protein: CASRRDRIGSTEAFF.

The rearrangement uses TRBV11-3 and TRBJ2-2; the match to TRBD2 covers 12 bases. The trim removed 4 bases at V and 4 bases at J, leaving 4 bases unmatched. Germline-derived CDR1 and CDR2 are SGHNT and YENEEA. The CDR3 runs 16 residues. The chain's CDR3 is CASSSTSGSGTGELFF. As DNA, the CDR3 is TGTGCCAGCAGCTCGACTAGCGGGAGTGGCACCGGGGAGCTGTTTTTT.

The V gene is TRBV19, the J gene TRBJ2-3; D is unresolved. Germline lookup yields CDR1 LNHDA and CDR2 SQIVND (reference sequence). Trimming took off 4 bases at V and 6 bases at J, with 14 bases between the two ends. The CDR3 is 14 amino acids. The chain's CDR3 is CASSKLGSQDTQYF. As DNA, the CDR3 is TGTGCCAGTAGTAAGCTAGGCAGTCAGGATACGCAGTATTTT.